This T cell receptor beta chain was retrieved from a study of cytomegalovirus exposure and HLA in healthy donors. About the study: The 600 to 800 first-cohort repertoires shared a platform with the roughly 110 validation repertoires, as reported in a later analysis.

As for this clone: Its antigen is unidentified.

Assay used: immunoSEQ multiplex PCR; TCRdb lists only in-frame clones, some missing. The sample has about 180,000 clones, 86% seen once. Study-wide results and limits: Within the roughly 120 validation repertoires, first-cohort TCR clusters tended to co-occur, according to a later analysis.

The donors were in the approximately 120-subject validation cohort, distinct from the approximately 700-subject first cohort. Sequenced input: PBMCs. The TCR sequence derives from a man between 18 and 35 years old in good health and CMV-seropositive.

The CDR3 DNA is TGTGCCAGCAGCTTAATGGGCGGGGGAAACTACGAGCAGTACTTC. Its translation: CASSLMGGGNYEQYF. The genes are TRBV7-2 and TRBJ2-7; 7 bases are a match to TRBD2. Germline assignment: CDR1 SGHTA and CDR2 FQGNSA. Trimming removed 2 bases from V and 3 bases from J; junction bases left unmatched: 7. The CDR3 covers 15 residues. Based on the CDR3 plus reference TRBV7-2 and TRBJ2-7, the full variable domain is GAGVSQSPSNKVTEKGKDVELRCDPISGHTALYWYRQSLGQGLEFLIYFQGNSAPDKSGLPSDRFSAERTGGSVSTLTIQRTQQEDSAVYLCASSLMGGGNYEQYFGPGTRLTVT.